Below, 8 T cell receptor beta chains from the same sample are listed, as sequenced in a study of early T cells in non-severe SARS-CoV-2 infection. TCRdb ran MiXCR on the 5' RACE reads and lists one entry per CDR3 protein. The table records about 26,000 distinct CDR3 sequences, less than 4.5% of them present only once. Sequences were obtained from whole blood. These receptors were collected from an adult who was a healthcare worker with PCR-confirmed SARS-CoV-2 infection or an uninfected control (not recorded which).

In its sample, this clonotype was seen many times. The chain joins TRBV7-9 to TRBJ1-1, with a tentative D call TRBD1 (6 bases). CDR1 and CDR2 from the germline V gene are SEHNR and FQNEAQ (reference sequence). Trimming removed 5 bases at V and 5 bases at J, with 21 bases between. The CDR3 extends over 16 amino acids. Here the CDR3 reads CASSNRGGGRRTEAFF. In DNA form, the CDR3 reads TGTGCCAGCAGCAATAGGGGCGGGGGGCGCAGGACTGAAGCTTTCTTT.

This clonotype occurred many times. The V gene is TRBV19, the J gene TRBJ1-2; a weak D match, TRBD1 (5 bases). Germline V gene lookup returns CDR1 LNHDA and CDR2 SQIVND (reference sequence). The CDR3 is 12 residues long. V shed 3 bases and J shed 8 bases, with 10 bases lying between them. In nucleotides, the CDR3 is TGTGCCAGTAGTATCGCAGGGAACGGCTACACCTTC. Translated, it gives CASSIAGNGYTF.

This clonotype was observed many times. V and J are TRBV12-3 or TRBV12-4 and TRBJ1-1; TRBD1 is a possible D gene (6 bases). Trimming took off 5 bases at V and 1 base at J, with 11 bases between the two ends. This CDR3 comprises 14 residues. CDR3 amino acids: CASSLGGGNTEAFF. The CDR3 bases are TGTGCCAGCAGTCTGGGAGGGGGGAACACTGAAGCTTTCTTT.

This clonotype has a count of ten or more. This chain connects TRBV9 to TRBJ1-5; D perhaps matches TRBD1 (6 bases). The germline CDR1 and CDR2 sequences are SGDLS and YYNGEE. V gave up 4 bases and J gave up 7 bases, with 18 bases separating them. This CDR3 has 15 amino acids. The CDR3 here is CASSPRGGYGQPQHF. The CDR3 DNA reads TGTGCCAGCAGCCCTCGAGGGGGGTACGGCCAGCCCCAGCATTTT.

This clonotype is deemed medium-sized. This chain links TRBV24-1 with TRBJ2-3; possibly TRBD2 for D (5 bases). From germline, CDR1 is KGHDR and CDR2 SFDVKD. V was shortened by 3 bases and J by 5 bases, with 8 bases between the two germline ends. CDR3 size: 13 residues. The DNA for the CDR3 is TGTGCCACCAGTGATCCCGGGGAAGATACGCAGTATTTT. Protein sequence: CATSDPGEDTQYF.

This clonotype was observed many times. The CDR3 DNA reads as TGTGCCTGGAGTAGACAGGGGGGGCATGAGCAGTTCTTC. Protein: CAWSRQGGHEQFF. The chain employs TRBV30 and TRBJ2-1, with 9 bases matching TRBD1. Germline CDR1 GTSNPN, CDR2 SVGIG (reference sequence). This CDR3 contains 13 residues. The trim removed 2 bases at V and 8 bases at J, leaving 4 bases unmatched.

V and J are TRBV7-2 and TRBJ2-6, with TRBD1 identical over 8 bases. The length of the CDR3 is 18 residues. CDR1 and CDR2 (germline): SGHTA, FQGNSA. V dropped 2 bases and J dropped 0; count of bases not matched to a gene: 6. The CDR3 is CASSLSGQGSSGANVLTF. The CDR3 DNA is TGTGCCAGCAGCTTATCCGGACAGGGATCCTCTGGGGCCAACGTCCTGACTTTC. The full variable domain, with the rest looked up from reference TRBV7-2 and TRBJ2-6, is GAGVSQSPSNKVTEKGKDVELRCDPISGHTALYWYRQSLGQGLEFLIYFQGNSAPDKSGLPSDRFSAERTGGSVSTLTIQRTQQEDSAVYLCASSLSGQGSSGANVLTFGAGSRLTVL.

This clonotype appeared many times. The gene calls are TRBV6-5 and TRBJ1-4; D may be TRBD1 (6 bases). Germline-derived CDR1 and CDR2 are MNHEY and SVGAGI. CDR3 length: 16 amino acids. The V end was cut by 0 bases, the J end by 7 bases, with 15 bases between. The CDR3 coding sequence is TGTGCCAGCAGTTACTCGAGCCCCAGGGGCGGTGAAAAACTGTTTTTT. Translation: CASSYSSPRGGEKLFF.